This T cell receptor beta chain came from a study of blood T cell repertoires in COVID-19 (dated by TCRdb to the early 2020s). Study-level background: The collaborator samples originated in the United States, Italy and Spain and spanned the acute and convalescent phases of COVID-19. The material from the prospective study consisted of cDNA or gDNA derived from T cells, B-cell-depleted T cells, or PBMCs. The dataset comprised deeply sampled blood TCRbeta repertoires from subjects exposed to, actively infected with, or recovered from COVID-19. The repertoires were released in a freely available public database meant as a resource for research on the immune response to SARS-CoV-2. Samples were obtained from the ongoing ImmuneRACE study (first 160 participants) and from over 1,000 subjects provided by 6 global collaborators. The sample metadata nearly always contained a de-identified subject ID, COVID-19 status, age in years and sex. HLA class I and class II types, where available, came from metadata supplied by the sample provider rather than from assay-based typing.

The germline V gene encodes CDR1 GTSNPN and CDR2 SVGIG (reference sequence). Relative to germline, V is missing 4 bases and J is missing 4 bases, with 6 bases of the junction outside any gene match. There are 14 amino acids in the CDR3, from cysteine to phenylalanine inclusive. The DNA shown is the 42-base CDR3, in frame from base 1. This clone was seen once. Its antigen is unknown. Per-nucleotide qualities are absent, and no much larger clonotype sits a single base away. The study at large found these results: How much clinical and demographic metadata was included differed by source and by participant, and the metadata was provided uncurated.

TCRbeta CDR3 regions were amplified from genomic DNA by means of the immunoSEQ Assay, a bias-controlled multiplex PCR. The original pipeline was this. The number of nucleated cells in each sample was estimated by amplification of reference gene primers within the assay. Sequence reads were collapsed and filtered to measure the absolute abundance of every unique TCRbeta CDR3 rearrangement. Productive Simpson clonality was computed per sample as the square root of Simpson's diversity index over productive rearrangements. This immuneACCESS table, as held by TCRdb, lists in-frame sequences with V and J called but not all clones. Of the missing ones, under half trace to an unresolved V gene in checked studies; the others have no known cause. That table furnishes V, J and clone size, whereas the DNA furnished D and trimming. This sample lists about 160,000 clones; more than 75% were detected once. Together, the top ten hold 6.5% to 8.5% of the sample.

Participants in the prospective study were aged roughly 18 to 90 years, lived in 24 United States geographic areas, and enrolled through a virtual design. To assign participants to cohorts, the prospective study relied on clinical history that participants themselves reported in a screening survey and a study questionnaire. ImmuneRACE Cohort 3 recovered participants were defined by two consecutive negative NP/OP PCR tests, healthcare professional clearance, or symptom resolution. In the prospective study, whole blood, serum and a nasopharyngeal or oropharyngeal swab were collected from each participant by mobile phlebotomists. Over a roughly 2-month period, participants in the prospective study had the option of providing additional blood draws and questionnaires. Before DNA extraction, prospective study blood samples were shipped either frozen or at room temperature.

The V and J genes are TRBV30 and TRBJ2-3; TRBD2 fits 9 bases in the junction. The receptor comes from a woman aged 50 to 65 who had recovered from COVID-19. The sample comprised PBMCs or T cells enriched from blood (not recorded which). The DNA reads TGTGCCTGGACGGGCGGGGGGGAGCCAGATACGCAGTATTTT. It is translated as CAWTGGGEPDTQYF.